This entry concerns a single T cell receptor (beta chain). Antigen unknown. The entry originates in a study of T cells in localized non-small cell lung cancer. General study findings and limits: Adjacent lung exhibited a median of 57 among the 100 most abundant tumor clones. Uninvolved adjacent lung, not tumor, had the highest T cell clonality.

There are 15 residues in the CDR3. V was trimmed by 8 bases and J by 6 bases, leaving 22 bases between them. Germline CDR1 LNHDA, CDR2 SQIVND (reference sequence). Here immunoSEQ multiplex PCR was the method, and the copy in TCRdb shows in-frame clones only, minus some. Seen here are approximately 1,500 clones, about two fifths observed once, and the top ten hold 6% to 7%. This clonotype was sampled from a female donor older than 55 with stage II lung adenocarcinoma. V is TRBV19 and J is TRBJ1-2, with D tentatively TRBD1 (6 bases). Material: lung tumor tissue, obtained before any cancer treatment. The DNA of the CDR3 is TGTGCCAGTGGGGAAGGGTCACAGGGCCGGCATGGCTACACCTTC. Encoded protein: CASGEGSQGRHGYTF.